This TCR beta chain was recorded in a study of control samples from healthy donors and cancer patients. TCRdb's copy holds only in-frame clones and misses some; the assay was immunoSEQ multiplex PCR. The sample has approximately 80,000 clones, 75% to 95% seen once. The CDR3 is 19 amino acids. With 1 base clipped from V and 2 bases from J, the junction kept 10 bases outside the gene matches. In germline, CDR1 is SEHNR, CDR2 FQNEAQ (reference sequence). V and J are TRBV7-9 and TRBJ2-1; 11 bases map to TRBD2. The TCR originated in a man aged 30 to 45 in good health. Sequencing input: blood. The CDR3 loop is CASSLGGLAAFKAYNEQFF. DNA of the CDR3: TGTGCCAGCAGCTTAGGGGGACTAGCGGCCTTTAAAGCCTACAATGAGCAGTTCTTC.